The next 10 T cell receptor beta chains were all read from a single sample in a study of cytomegalovirus exposure and HLA in healthy donors (dated by TCRdb to about 2017). Receptor libraries were prepared by the immunoSEQ multiplex PCR assay. For the multiplex PCR, a mixture combining 60 forward primers for TCR Vbeta segments and 13 reverse primers for TCR Jbeta segments was used. TCRdb stores this immuneACCESS table with in-frame sequences only. Part of the clones is absent; in the studies checked, under half of the shortfall reflects unresolved V genes, and no reason is known for the rest. The sample data list under 150,000 clones, and 60% to 85% of these were observed just once. The top ten clones comprise approximately 6.5% of the sample. Material: PBMCs. The receptors originated from a middle-aged woman in good health and CMV-seronegative.

The chain combines TRBV19 with TRBJ2-4; D is perhaps TRBD1 (6 bases). Trimming left V 6 bases short and J 12 bases short, with 18 bases between. The CDR3 runs to 13 residues. In germline, CDR1 is LNHDA, CDR2 SQIVND (reference sequence). The CDR3 DNA reads TGTGCCAGTAGCTACCAACAGGGTGGGAGTCAGTACTTC. Translating it yields CASSYQQGGSQYF.

V and J are TRBV28 and TRBJ1-2; TRBD1 aligns across 7 bases. The CDR3 is made up of 13 amino acids. V was pared by 6 bases and J by 8 bases, with 9 bases of the junction left unmatched. Per the germline V gene, CDR1 is MDHEN and CDR2 is SYDVKM. The chain's CDR3 is CASRSDRVEGYTF. The CDR3 DNA is TGTGCCAGCAGGTCCGACAGGGTAGAAGGCTACACCTTC.

V gene TRBV5-4 combines with J gene TRBJ2-7, with 7 bases aligning to TRBD2. The V gene's germline CDR1 is SGHNT and CDR2 YYREEE (reference sequence). V lost 2 bases to trimming and J lost 4 bases; unmatched junction nucleotides: 3. The CDR3 covers 13 residues. The CDR3 loop reads CASSLQAGYEQYF. Here the CDR3 DNA reads TGTGCCAGCAGCTTACAAGCGGGATACGAGCAGTACTTC. The variable domain in full, completed from reference TRBV5-4 and TRBJ2-7, reads ETGVTQSPTHLIKTRGQQVTLRCSSQSGHNTVSWYQQALGQGPQFIFQYYREEENGRGNFPPRFSGLQFPNYSSELNVNALELDDSALYLCASSLQAGYEQYFGPGTRLTVT.

This clone was found once. The chain joins TRBV7-8 to TRBJ2-1; weak D call: TRBD2 (6 bases). Trimming pared 5 bases from V and 8 bases from J, leaving 10 bases between. The CDR3 contains 12 residues. CDR1 and CDR2 (germline): SGHVS, FQNEAQ. The CDR3 loop reads CASSPTGDEQFF. The CDR3 nucleotides read TGTGCCAGCAGCCCCACGGGGGATGAGCAGTTCTTC.

This clone was seen only a few times. The genes are TRBV29-1 and TRBJ2-3; TRBD1 matches at 7 bases. This CDR3 comprises 15 residues. Trimming cost V 2 bases and J 4 bases; bases outside gene matches: 9. CDR1 SQVTM and CDR2 ANQGSEA come from the germline V gene. The DNA of the CDR3 is TGCAGCGTTGAAAGGACAGGAGTCGACCCAGATACGCAGTATTTT. It encodes CSVERTGVDPDTQYF.

The chain links TRBV6-5 to TRBJ2-2; TRBD1 is a possible D gene (6 bases). Germline V gene lookup returns CDR1 MNHEY and CDR2 SVGAGI. The CDR3 contains 16 residues. V was cut by 0 bases and J by 4 bases, with 12 bases left in between. CDR3 nucleotides: TGTGCCAGCAGTTACTCGTTGGGCAGGGGCACCGGGGAGCTGTTTTTT. Its translation: CASSYSLGRGTGELFF.

V and J are TRBV7-9 and TRBJ2-5; 11 bases map to TRBD2. CDR1 is SEHNR and CDR2 is FQNEAQ in the germline V gene (reference sequence). J gave up 5 bases and V 2 bases, and 16 bases lay outside the gene matches. This CDR3 spans 19 amino acids. CDR3 amino acids: CASSLPPGTSGPPGETQYF. CDR3 nucleotides: TGTGCCAGCAGCTTACCCCCCGGGACTAGCGGTCCTCCTGGGGAGACCCAGTACTTC.

This chain uses TRBV11-2 with TRBJ1-4; perhaps TRBD1 as D (5 bases). This CDR3 spans 16 amino acids. The germline V gene has CDR1 SGHAT and CDR2 FQNNGV. V was cut by 1 base and J by 6 bases, with 15 bases left in between. In DNA, the CDR3 is TGTGCCAGCAGCTTAGGTCCCCAGGGATGGGATGAAAAACTGTTTTTT. This gives the protein CASSLGPQGWDEKLFF.

The table lists this clone with a count of one. The rearrangement joins TRBV28 to TRBJ1-1, with D possibly TRBD1 on 5 matching bases. V lost 8 bases, J lost 1 base, and 11 bases lay in between. The CDR3 contains 13 residues. Germline V gene data show CDR1 as MDHEN and CDR2 as SYDVKM. CDR3 DNA: TGTGCCAGCCCGGGGGAACCGAACACTGAAGCTTTCTTT. Its translation: CASPGEPNTEAFF.

The chain joins TRBV6-5 to TRBJ1-6; 10 bases agree with TRBD1. The CDR3 sequence is 16 residues long. The V and J ends lost 0 bases and 8 bases, in that order; junction bases with no gene match: 4. Germline CDR1 and CDR2: MNHEY and SVGAGI. The CDR3 protein is CASSYSPGTGDSPLHF. CDR3 nucleotides: TGTGCCAGCAGTTACTCCCCCGGGACAGGGGATTCACCCCTCCACTTT.